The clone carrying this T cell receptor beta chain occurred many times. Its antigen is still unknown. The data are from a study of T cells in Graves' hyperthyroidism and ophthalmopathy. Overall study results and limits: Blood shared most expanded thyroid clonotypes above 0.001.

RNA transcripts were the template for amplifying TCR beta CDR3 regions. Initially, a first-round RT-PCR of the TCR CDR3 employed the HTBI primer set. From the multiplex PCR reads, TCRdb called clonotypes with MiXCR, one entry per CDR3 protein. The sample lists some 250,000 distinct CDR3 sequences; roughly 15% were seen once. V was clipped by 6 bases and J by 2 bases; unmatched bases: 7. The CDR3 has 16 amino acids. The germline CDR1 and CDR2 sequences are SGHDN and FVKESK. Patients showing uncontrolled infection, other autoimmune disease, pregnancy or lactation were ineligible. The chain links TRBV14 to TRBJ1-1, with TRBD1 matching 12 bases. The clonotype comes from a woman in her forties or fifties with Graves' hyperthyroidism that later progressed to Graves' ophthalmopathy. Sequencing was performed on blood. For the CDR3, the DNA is TGTGCCAGCAGTCCCACCGGGACAGGGGGCAACACTGAAGCTTTCTTT. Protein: CASSPTGTGGNTEAFF.